The clone carrying this TCR beta chain has only a few counts. The antigen is not known. The entry originates in a study of post-analysis software for immune sequencing data. Study in general: Relapsing-remitting, secondary progressive and progressive-relapsing multiple sclerosis courses were included.

Study-wide results and limits: There were five or six TRBV segments more frequent in patients than controls, and TRBV5-6, TRBV5-1 and TRBV20-1 were among them. F measure grouped same-batch samples tightly together. Compared with controls, patients showed significantly lower normalized Chao1 diversity.

The CDR3 sequence is 15 residues long. J lost 4 bases, V lost 4 bases, and 10 bases had no gene match. The germline V gene has CDR1 DFQATT and CDR2 SNEGSKA (reference sequence). Unique molecular identifiers tagged the TCR beta cDNA libraries. Out of 1 to 10 million T cells, a few hundred thousand cDNA molecules were generated. TCRdb used MiXCR to reprocess the PCR reads, holding one entry per CDR3 protein. The table shows about 770,000 distinct CDR3 sequences, with around 45% occurring only once. Sequenced input: blood. V is TRBV20-1 and J is TRBJ2-5; 9 positions match TRBD1. The source is a girl aged 10 to 17 with multiple sclerosis. The CDR3 sequence is CSANAGTGLGETQYF. DNA of the CDR3: TGCAGTGCTAATGCCGGGACAGGGTTGGGAGAGACCCAGTACTTC.